At least ten counts were recorded for the clone carrying this T cell receptor (beta chain). Regarding time point: before trial treatment. Donors, who were enrolled in a single-arm phase I dose-escalation trial, received nivolumab, ipilimumab, aspirin, low-dose cyclophosphamide and low-dose radiotherapy. This CDR3 is 17 amino acids long. V shed 3 bases and J shed 4 bases, with 18 bases lying between them. cDNA synthesis used a TRAV/TRBV-specific primer set for both chains. TCR amplification involved 15 to 20 PCR cycles with a constant-region primer and V-primer adapter. TCRdb re-derived calls from the reads in MiXCR, one entry per CDR3 protein. This table has around 64,000 distinct CDR3 sequences, more than 25% appearing once. This record belongs to a study of low-dose radiotherapy and immunotherapy resistance in tumors.

Sequencing used PBMCs, obtained before treatment. The clonotype originates from a male donor with rectosigmoid adenocarcinoma. This chain connects TRBV12-3 or TRBV12-4 to TRBJ2-2; D might be TRBD1 (6 bases). In DNA, the CDR3 is TGTGCCAGCAGTTTGCGGGCAGGGGCTACGGGCACCGGGGAGCTGTTTTTT. It codes for CASSLRAGATGTGELFF.